Sequencing of this TCR beta chain was carried out in a study of spatial heterogeneity in lung cancer. Broader study findings: Intratumoral expanded alpha and beta TCR counts were found to track tumor mutation counts. Nonsynonymous mutation counts, ubiquitous and regional, were tracked by the respective counts of ubiquitous and regional expanded TCRs. Among tumor T cells, estimated coverage was around 7.4% for alpha chains and over 12% for beta chains.

Every TCR cDNA molecule carried a tag that served as a unique molecular identifier. TCRdb called the 5' RACE reads again in MiXCR, with one record for every CDR3 protein. The table lists about 11,000 distinct CDR3 sequences, about 5% of them singletons. This CDR3 region has 12 residues. Trimming removed 2 bases from V and 7 bases from J, with 8 bases in between. CDR1 and CDR2 (germline): MNHEY, SVGAGI. This clonotype occurred many times. Its cognate antigen is unknown. This beta chain lies outside the target of a library built for alpha chains; its clone size means little. Specified time point: sample taken at primary tumor resection.

This sample comprised lung tumor tissue, obtained at surgery. The gene calls are TRBV6-5 and TRBJ1-1; D not certain. This clonotype originated in a male donor with early-stage non-small cell lung cancer. The DNA for the CDR3 is TGTGCCAGCAGTTACGGGTCGGGTGAAGCTTTCTTT. Protein: CASSYGSGEAFF.